This T cell receptor (beta chain) was recovered during a study of cytomegalovirus exposure and HLA in healthy donors. With 60 Vbeta and 13 Jbeta primers, the PCR was carried out. Assay used: immunoSEQ multiplex PCR; TCRdb lists only in-frame clones, some missing. The repertoire holds about 170,000 clones, with roughly 85% as singletons. The CDR3 extends over 14 amino acids. V shed 5 bases and J 7 bases; nucleotides not matched to a gene: 9. From germline, CDR1 is MNHEY and CDR2 SVGAGI. The V call is TRBV6-5, the J call TRBJ1-2, with TRBD1 matching 8 bases. This receptor was taken from a woman in her forties or fifties in good health and CMV-seropositive. The sample consisted of PBMCs. The CDR3 here is CASSNQGARGGYTF. The CDR3 DNA sequence: TGTGCCAGCAGTAATCAGGGGGCGAGGGGTGGCTACACCTTC.